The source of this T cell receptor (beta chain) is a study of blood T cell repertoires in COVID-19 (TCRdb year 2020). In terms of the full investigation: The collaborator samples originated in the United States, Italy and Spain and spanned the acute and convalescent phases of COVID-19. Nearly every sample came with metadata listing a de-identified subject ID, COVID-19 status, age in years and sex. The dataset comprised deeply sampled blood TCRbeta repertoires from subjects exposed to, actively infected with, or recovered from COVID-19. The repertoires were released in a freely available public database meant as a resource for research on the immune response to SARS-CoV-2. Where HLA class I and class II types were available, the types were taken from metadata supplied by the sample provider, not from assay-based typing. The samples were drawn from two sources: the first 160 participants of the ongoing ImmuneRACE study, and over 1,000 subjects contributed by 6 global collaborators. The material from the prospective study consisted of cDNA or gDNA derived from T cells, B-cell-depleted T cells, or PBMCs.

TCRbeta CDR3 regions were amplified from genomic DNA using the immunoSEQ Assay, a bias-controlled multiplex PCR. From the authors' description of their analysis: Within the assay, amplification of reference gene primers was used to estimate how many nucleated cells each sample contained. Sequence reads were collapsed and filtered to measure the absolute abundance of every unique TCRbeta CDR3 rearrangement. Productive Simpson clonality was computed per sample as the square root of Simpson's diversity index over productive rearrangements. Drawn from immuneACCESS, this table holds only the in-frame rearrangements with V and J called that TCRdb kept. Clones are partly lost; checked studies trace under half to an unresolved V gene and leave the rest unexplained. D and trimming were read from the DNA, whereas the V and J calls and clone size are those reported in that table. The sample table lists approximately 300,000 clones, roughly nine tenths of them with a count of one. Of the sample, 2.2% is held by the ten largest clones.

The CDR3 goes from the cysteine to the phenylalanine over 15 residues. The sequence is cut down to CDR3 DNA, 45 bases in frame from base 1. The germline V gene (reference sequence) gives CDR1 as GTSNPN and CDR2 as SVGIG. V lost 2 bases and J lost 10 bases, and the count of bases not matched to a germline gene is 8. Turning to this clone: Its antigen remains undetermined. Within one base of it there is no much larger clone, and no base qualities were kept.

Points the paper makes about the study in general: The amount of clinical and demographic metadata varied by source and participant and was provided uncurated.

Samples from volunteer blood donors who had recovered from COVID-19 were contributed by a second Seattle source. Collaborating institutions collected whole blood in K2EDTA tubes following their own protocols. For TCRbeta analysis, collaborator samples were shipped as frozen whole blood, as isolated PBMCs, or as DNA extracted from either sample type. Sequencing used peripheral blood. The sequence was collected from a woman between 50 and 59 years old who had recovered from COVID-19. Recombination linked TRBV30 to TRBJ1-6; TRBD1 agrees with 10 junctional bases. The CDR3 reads CAWSPRDRGLSPLHF. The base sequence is TGTGCCTGGAGTCCCCGGGACAGGGGATTATCACCCCTCCACTTT.